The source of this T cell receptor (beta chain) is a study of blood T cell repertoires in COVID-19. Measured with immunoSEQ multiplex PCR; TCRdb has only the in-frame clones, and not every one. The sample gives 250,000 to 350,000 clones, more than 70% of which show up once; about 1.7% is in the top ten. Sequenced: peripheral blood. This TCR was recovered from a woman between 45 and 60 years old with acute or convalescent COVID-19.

CDR3 coding DNA: TGTGCCAGCAGCGTAGGTGGAGGAGCGGGAGCCGATACGCAGTATTTT. Protein sequence: CASSVGGGAGADTQYF. The chain couples TRBV9 to TRBJ2-3; TRBD2 aligns across 8 bases. V shed 0 bases and J 6 bases; nucleotides not matched to a gene: 9. CDR1 and CDR2 (germline): SGDLS, YYNGEE. CDR3 length: 16 amino acids.